This entry describes one TCR beta chain. Its antigen is unknown. The data derive from a study of cytomegalovirus exposure and HLA in healthy donors. Across the whole study: Out of 350 to 400 genotyped donors, less than 85% belonged to the Caucasian-associated ancestry cluster. Study outcomes and limitations: The likely origin of a cluster of highly shared sequence variants was a sequencing artifact.

Although they were nominally healthy when sampled, donors likely had unrecorded immune exposures. PCR amplification relied on 60 Vbeta primers (plus 13 Jbeta primers). TCRdb's copy holds only in-frame clones and misses some; the assay was immunoSEQ multiplex PCR. The sample contains roughly 100,000 clones, almost 80% of which appear only once. This TCR was sampled from a man between 45 and 60 years old in good health and CMV-seropositive. Sequenced input: PBMCs.

CDR3 in amino acids: CASATSGATDTQYF. The CDR3 nucleotides are TGTGCCAGTGCGACTAGCGGGGCCACAGATACGCAGTATTTT. J is TRBJ2-3 and V is TRBV6-4; 11 bases align to TRBD2. CDR3 length equals 14 residues. Germline-derived CDR1 and CDR2 are MRHNA and SNTAGT. J lost 2 bases, V lost 9 bases, and 4 bases had no gene match.